Given below is one TCR beta chain in context. Its antigen is as yet unknown. Mismatch with germline at one junction end may stem from a read error. This specimen belongs to a study of tumor-infiltrating lymphocytes in primary liver carcinoma. On the study more broadly: The patients had histopathologically diagnosed primary liver carcinoma, and their disease was treated by surgical resection.

Regarding the study as a whole: Blood's top-250-clone fraction was significantly lower than that of tumors (p = 0.039). Unsorted bulk sampling ruled out any CD4+ versus CD8+ repertoire comparison. Lower overlap was observed for tumor-adjacent and tumor-blood pairs relative to tumor region pairs.

The CDR3 covers 16 residues. Germline CDR1 is MNHEY and CDR2 is SVGEGT. From 500 ng of total RNA, TCR beta-specific cDNA was reverse-transcribed using a constant-region primer. Amplification in three nested multiplex PCR rounds with slightly modified ARM-PCR gave rise to TCR beta libraries. In the first two PCR rounds, TRBV1-TRBV30 forward primers were paired with a C-beta reverse primer, and each round lasted 10 cycles. From the multiplex PCR reads, TCRdb called clonotypes with MiXCR, one entry per CDR3 protein. Counted here are 300,000 to 400,000 distinct CDR3 sequences, roughly two thirds occurring once; the ten biggest clones make up about 6.1%. Blood RNA was derived from unsorted whole blood, and germline DNA was extracted too.

The rearrangement joins TRBV6-2 or TRBV6-3 to TRBJ1-5; D unclear. Sequenced input: peripheral blood. This sequence was found in a man between 35 and 55 years old with primary liver carcinoma and hepatitis B virus infection. The CDR3: CSSSYSWAPSGQPQHF. The CDR3 coding sequence is TGTTCCAGCAGTTATTCGTGGGCCCCTTCGGGTCAGCCCCAGCATTTT.